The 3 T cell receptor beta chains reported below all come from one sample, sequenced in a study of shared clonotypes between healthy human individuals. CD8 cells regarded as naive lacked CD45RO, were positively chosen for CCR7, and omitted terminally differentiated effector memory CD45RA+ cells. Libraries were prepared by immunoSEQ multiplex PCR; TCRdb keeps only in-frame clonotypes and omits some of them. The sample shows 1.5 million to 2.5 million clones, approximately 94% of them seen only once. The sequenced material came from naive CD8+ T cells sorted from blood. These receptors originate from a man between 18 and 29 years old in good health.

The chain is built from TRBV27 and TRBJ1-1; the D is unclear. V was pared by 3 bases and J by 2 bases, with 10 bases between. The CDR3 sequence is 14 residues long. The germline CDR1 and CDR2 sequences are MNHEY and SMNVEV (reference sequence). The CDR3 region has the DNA TGTGCCAGCAGTTTTGACGGAATCAACACTGAAGCTTTCTTT. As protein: CASSFDGINTEAFF.

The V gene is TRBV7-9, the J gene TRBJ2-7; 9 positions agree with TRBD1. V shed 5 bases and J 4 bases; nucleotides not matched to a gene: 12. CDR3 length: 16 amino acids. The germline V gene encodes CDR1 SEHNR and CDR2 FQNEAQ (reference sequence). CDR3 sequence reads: CASSGYSRTGEYEQYF. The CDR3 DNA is TGTGCCAGCAGCGGTTATTCCAGGACAGGGGAGTACGAGCAGTACTTC.

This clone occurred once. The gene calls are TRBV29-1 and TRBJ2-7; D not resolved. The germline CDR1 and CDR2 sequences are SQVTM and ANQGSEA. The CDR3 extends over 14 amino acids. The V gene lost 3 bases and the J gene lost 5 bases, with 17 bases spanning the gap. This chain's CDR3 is CSVDLGANIHEQYF. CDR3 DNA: TGCAGCGTTGATCTCGGTGCCAATATCCACGAGCAGTACTTC.